The 8 T cell receptor beta chains listed next were all sequenced from one sample in a study of tumor-infiltrating lymphocytes in localized non-small cell lung cancer. Some clones are missing from TCRdb's copy, which holds only in-frame ones; the method was immunoSEQ multiplex PCR. The sample yields 9,000 to 10,000 clones, approximately 75% seen once. Sequencing was carried out using lung tumor tissue. All receptors come from a human donor with non-small cell lung cancer.

The chain links TRBV5-6 to TRBJ2-5, with D possibly matching TRBD1 (5 bases). CDR3 length: 15 amino acids. Germline assignment: CDR1 SGHDT and CDR2 YYEEEE. The V and J ends lost 1 base and 1 base respectively, with 11 bases between them. In DNA, the CDR3 is TGTGCCAGCAGCTTGTCCGGCAGGGCCCAAGAGACCCAGTACTTC. Its protein is CASSLSGRAQETQYF.

The V gene is TRBV29-1, the J gene TRBJ1-5; possibly TRBD1 for D (5 bases). Trimming shortened V by 6 bases and J by 4 bases, and 16 bases separated the two germline ends. The CDR3 contains 14 residues. From germline, CDR1 is SQVTM and CDR2 ANQGSEA. CDR3 nucleotides: TGCAGCGTCTCGGGACTCACCTCAAATCAGCCCCAGCATTTT. As protein: CSVSGLTSNQPQHF.

This chain connects TRBV5-1 to TRBJ1-2, with 7 bases aligning to TRBD1. V was pared by 2 bases and J by 2 bases, with 12 bases of the junction left unmatched. Germline-derived CDR1 and CDR2 are SGHRS and YFSETQ. This CDR3 has 17 amino acids. The CDR3 region is CASSLVGDSLTNYGYTF. CDR3 nucleotide sequence: TGCGCCAGCAGCTTAGTGGGGGACAGCCTTACAAACTATGGCTACACCTTC.

This clone was recorded once. The chain links TRBV6-1 to TRBJ2-6; 8 positions agree with TRBD1. The V segment lost 6 bases and the J segment 1 base; nucleotides outside the gene matches: 2. CDR1 and CDR2 from the germline V gene are MNHNS and SASEGT. The CDR3 covers 15 residues. The chain's CDR3 is CASRTGGSGANVLTF. The CDR3 DNA reads as TGTGCCAGCAGAACAGGGGGTTCTGGGGCCAACGTCCTGACTTTC.

This clone was found a few times. The chain employs TRBV7-2 and TRBJ1-6, with D perhaps TRBD1 (6 bases). Between the trimmed V and J ends, which lost 4 bases and 10 bases, there was a span of 14 bases. Germline loops: CDR1 SGHTA, CDR2 FQGNSA. The CDR3 covers 14 residues. The CDR3 is CASSSTTGYSPLHF. The CDR3 region has the DNA TGTGCCAGCAGCTCGACAACAGGGTACTCACCCCTCCACTTT.

V is TRBV5-1 and J is TRBJ1-5; D call uncertain. Germline assignment: CDR1 SGHRS and CDR2 YFSETQ. The CDR3 totals 15 residues. Trimming took 0 bases from V and 5 from J, leaving 12 bases between them. The CDR3 reads CASSLAGENYQPQHF. CDR3 nucleotide sequence: TGCGCCAGCAGCTTGGCCGGGGAGAATTATCAGCCCCAGCATTTT.

The V gene is TRBV7-2, the J gene TRBJ1-2; 7 bases line up with TRBD1. Germline assignment: CDR1 SGHTA and CDR2 FQGNSA. CDR3 length equals 15 residues. V shed 4 bases and J 8 bases; nucleotides not matched to a gene: 13. The CDR3 sequence is CASSSFTRRGGGYTF. The DNA for the CDR3 is TGTGCCAGCAGCTCCTTCACCCGCAGGGGGGGAGGCTACACCTTC.

The DNA of the CDR3 is TGTGCCAGCAGTGAAAGGGACCATAGCAATCAGCCCCAGCATTTT. Translated: CASSERDHSNQPQHF. The chain joins TRBV6-1 to TRBJ1-5; TRBD1 is a possible D gene (5 bases). CDR3 length equals 15 residues. In germline, CDR1 is MNHNS, CDR2 SASEGT. Trimming shortened V by 2 bases and J by 0 bases, and 8 bases separated the two germline ends.